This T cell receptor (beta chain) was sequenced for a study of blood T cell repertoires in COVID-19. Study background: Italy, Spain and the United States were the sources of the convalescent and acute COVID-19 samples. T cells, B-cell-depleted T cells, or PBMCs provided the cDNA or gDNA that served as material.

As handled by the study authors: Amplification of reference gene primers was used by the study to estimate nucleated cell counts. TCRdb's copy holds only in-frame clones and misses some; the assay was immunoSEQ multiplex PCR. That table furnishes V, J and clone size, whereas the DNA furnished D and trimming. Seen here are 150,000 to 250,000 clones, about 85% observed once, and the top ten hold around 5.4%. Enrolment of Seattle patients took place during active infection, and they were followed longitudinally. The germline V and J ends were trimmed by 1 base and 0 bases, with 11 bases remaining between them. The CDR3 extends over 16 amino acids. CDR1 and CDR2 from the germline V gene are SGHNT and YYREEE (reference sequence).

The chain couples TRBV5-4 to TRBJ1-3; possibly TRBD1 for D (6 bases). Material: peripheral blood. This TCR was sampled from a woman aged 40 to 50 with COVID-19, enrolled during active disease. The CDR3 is CASSLNRESSGNTIYF. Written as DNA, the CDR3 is TGTGCCAGCAGCTTGAACAGGGAGAGCTCTGGAAACACCATATATTTT.